These 24 T cell receptor beta chains were sequenced from one sample in a study of post-analysis software for immune sequencing data. Overall study results and limits: Patients used several TRBV segments, including TRBV5-6, TRBV5-1 and TRBV20-1, more often than controls.

The library was made from cDNA and included unique molecular identifiers. TCRdb called the PCR reads again in MiXCR, with one record for every CDR3 protein. The data contain just over 250,000 distinct CDR3 sequences, 36% of them singletons. Their antigens are not known. The sample taken for sequencing was blood. The source is a girl aged 10 to 17 with multiple sclerosis.

The rearrangement uses TRBV7-8 and TRBJ2-5; 15 positions match TRBD2. The germline CDR1 and CDR2 sequences are SGHVS and FQNEAQ. This CDR3 has 18 residues. V lost 4 bases, J lost 6 bases, and 12 bases stayed unmatched. CDR3 in amino acids: CASSSQPGLAGGGKTQYF. The CDR3, as DNA: TGTGCCAGCAGCTCCCAACCGGGACTAGCGGGAGGAGGGAAGACCCAGTACTTC.

This clonotype was picked up a small number of times. V usage is TRBV12-3 or TRBV12-4 and J usage is TRBJ2-7; D is unresolved. CDR3 length equals 12 residues. Trimming removed 6 bases from V and 3 bases from J, with 9 bases in between. The CDR3 sequence: CASSQDFYEQYF. CDR3 nucleotide sequence: TGTGCCAGCAGCCAGGATTTCTACGAGCAGTACTTC.

The genes are TRBV7-9 and TRBJ1-4, with D possibly matching TRBD1 (5 bases). The CDR3 has 16 amino acids. In germline, CDR1 is SEHNR, CDR2 FQNEAQ (reference sequence). V was pared by 1 base and J by 2 bases, with 11 bases between. The CDR3 is CASSLVRGFTNEKLFF. The CDR3 coding sequence is TGTGCCAGCAGCTTAGTGAGGGGATTTACTAATGAAAAACTGTTTTTT.

This clonotype was detected ten times or more. This chain uses TRBV6-2 or TRBV6-3 with TRBJ2-1; 7 bases match TRBD2. V trimming: 7 bases; J trimming: 4 bases; junction bases outside the gene matches: 10. This CDR3 is 15 amino acids long. Germline values: CDR1 MNHEY, CDR2 SVGEGT. The CDR3 protein is CASMRLADGYNEQFF. For the CDR3, the DNA is TGTGCCAGCATGAGGCTAGCGGACGGATACAATGAGCAGTTCTTC.

Ten or more counts support this clonotype. This rearrangement joins TRBV12-3 or TRBV12-4 to TRBJ2-1; D uncertain. V lost 3 bases to trimming and J lost 11 bases, with 8 bases between them. This CDR3 spans 11 amino acids. The CDR3 loop reads CASSFSQKQFF. The CDR3 DNA reads as TGTGCCAGCAGTTTTTCCCAGAAGCAGTTCTTC.

In regard to this clonotype: A much larger clone lies a single base off, so this may be a read error. The CDR3 sequence is CASSGQDLQFF. CDR3 coding DNA: TGTGCCAGCAGTGGTCAGGACCTGCAGTTCTTC. The chain links TRBV6-2 or TRBV6-3 to TRBJ2-1; D is uncertain. Germline lookup yields CDR1 MNHEY and CDR2 SVGEGT. The V and J ends lost 5 bases and 12 bases respectively, with 11 bases between them. The CDR3 length is 11 residues.

The chain employs TRBV7-2 and TRBJ2-5; 7 nucleotides agree with TRBD2. Trimming removed 5 bases from V and 5 bases from J; junction bases left unmatched: 11. CDR3 size: 15 residues. Germline CDR1 reads SGHTA; CDR2 reads FQGNSA. The CDR3, as DNA: TGTGCCAGCAGCGGAACGGGGGGTCGGGGGGAGACCCAGTACTTC. Translated: CASSGTGGRGETQYF.

This clonotype showed up many times. This chain connects TRBV19 to TRBJ2-2; 7 bases agree with TRBD1. The J segment lost 4 bases and the V segment lost 3 bases, leaving 11 bases of the junction unmatched. The germline gives CDR1 LNHDA, CDR2 SQIVND (reference sequence). This CDR3 is 17 amino acids long. The CDR3 protein is CASSIRTGLDGTGELFF. Here the CDR3 DNA reads TGTGCCAGTAGTATTAGGACAGGCCTCGATGGCACCGGGGAGCTGTTTTTT.

There are a few counts of this clonotype. The junction differs from germline at one of its ends, possibly a read error. The chain links TRBV20-1 to TRBJ2-2; perhaps TRBD2 as D (5 bases). This CDR3 spans 15 amino acids. Looked up from germline, CDR1 is DFQATT and CDR2 is SNEGSKA (reference sequence). The DNA for the CDR3 is TGCAGTGCTAGAGAGGATGGGTCCAACACCGGGGAGCGGTTTTTT. Protein product: CSAREDGSNTGERFF.

This clonotype was observed at least ten times. The V gene is TRBV7-2, the J gene TRBJ2-1; 7 positions agree with TRBD2. Germline V lookup: CDR1 SGHTA, CDR2 FQGNSA. CDR3 length equals 15 residues. V was clipped by 0 bases and J by 5 bases; unmatched bases: 4. CDR3 bases: TGTGCCAGCAGCTTAGCGGCTAGCGGCCACAATGAGCAGTTCTTC. Its protein is CASSLAASGHNEQFF.

This clonotype was counted at least ten times. The chain recombines TRBV27 with TRBJ1-6, with 9 bases fitting TRBD1. The germline V gene encodes CDR1 MNHEY and CDR2 SMNVEV (reference sequence). The CDR3 is made up of 14 amino acids. The J segment lost 7 bases and the V segment lost 4 bases, leaving 2 bases of the junction unmatched. CDR3 loop: CASSWDRDNSPLHF. In DNA, the CDR3 is TGTGCCAGCAGTTGGGACAGGGACAATTCACCCCTCCACTTT.

Only a few counts were recorded for this clonotype. A much larger clone is a single base away; this may be a read error. The rearrangement uses TRBV20-1 and TRBJ2-4; D may correspond to TRBD1 or TRBD2 (5 bases each). CDR3 length: 14 amino acids. Germline loops: CDR1 DFQATT, CDR2 SNEGSKA (reference sequence). V was pared by 6 bases and J by 14 bases, with 26 bases between. CDR3 sequence reads: CSAGLSLGVPWEYF. The CDR3 DNA follows: TGCAGTGCGGGCTTAAGCCTGGGGGTACCATGGGAGTACTTC.

This clonotype was recorded at least ten times. The chain joins TRBV5-5 to TRBJ2-3; D possibly corresponds to TRBD1 (5 bases). The CDR3 loop spans 12 amino acids. With 6 bases removed from V and 6 bases from J, the gap between germline ends came to 11 bases. Germline values: CDR1 SGHKS, CDR2 YYEKEE (reference sequence). The CDR3 bases are TGTGCCAGCACCCGTTCAGGGGATACGCAGTATTTT. Protein: CASTRSGDTQYF.

This rearrangement joins TRBV20-1 to TRBJ2-3; TRBD2 might be the D (6 bases). The length of the CDR3 is 16 residues. Germline CDR1 and CDR2: DFQATT and SNEGSKA (reference sequence). The V gene lost 4 bases and the J gene lost 0 bases, with 17 bases spanning the gap. This CDR3 reads CSAIGPLALSTDTQYF. CDR3 nucleotides: TGCAGTGCTATTGGGCCTCTAGCGCTTAGCACAGATACGCAGTATTTT.

Remarks on this clonotype: The final CDR3 position lacks the conserved phenylalanine or tryptophan, pointing to a likely read error. The rearrangement links TRBV5-1 to TRBJ2-2, with 12 bases matching TRBD2. Trimming removed 0 bases from V and 4 bases from J; junction bases left unmatched: 7. The CDR3 totals 18 residues. Germline CDR1 SGHRS, CDR2 YFSETQ. CDR3 in amino acids: CASSLDATSGSGTGELFL. The CDR3 coding sequence is TGCGCCAGCAGCTTGGATGCGACTAGCGGGAGTGGCACCGGGGAGCTGTTTCTT.

This clonotype was observed at least ten times. The V and J genes are TRBV28 and TRBJ1-5; 7 bases align to TRBD1. The V gene end was trimmed by 6 bases and the J gene end by 0 bases; junction bases not matched to a gene: 11. From germline, CDR1 is MDHEN and CDR2 SYDVKM. The CDR3 is 17 amino acids. The CDR3 coding sequence is TGTGCCAGCAGGGACCTCGGTCAGGGGGATAGCAATCAGCCCCAGCATTTT. The encoded protein is CASRDLGQGDSNQPQHF.

This clonotype was detected many times. The V call is TRBV6-1, the J call TRBJ2-6; a possible D gene is TRBD1 (6 bases). The germline CDR1 and CDR2 sequences are MNHNS and SASEGT. The CDR3 spans 19 residues. Trimming left V 5 bases short and J 0 bases short, with 20 bases between. The CDR3 is CASSTPRTVIGSGANVLTF. The CDR3, as DNA: TGTGCCAGCAGTACCCCCCGGACAGTAATAGGCTCTGGGGCCAACGTCCTGACTTTC.

This clonotype was detected a few times. V is TRBV19 and J is TRBJ2-6, with 10 bases fitting TRBD1. There are 17 residues in the CDR3. Germline V gene lookup returns CDR1 LNHDA and CDR2 SQIVND (reference sequence). The V and J ends lost 6 bases and 1 base, in that order; junction bases with no gene match: 6. The CDR3 sequence: CASRETGGNSGANVLTF. The CDR3 DNA follows: TGTGCCAGTAGGGAGACAGGGGGCAATTCTGGGGCCAACGTCCTGACTTTC.

This chain uses TRBV28 with TRBJ2-7; 8 bases align to TRBD1. The CDR3 is made up of 16 amino acids. Germline CDR1 is MDHEN and CDR2 is SYDVKM. The trim removed 3 bases at V and 2 bases at J, leaving 9 bases unmatched. The CDR3 coding sequence is TGTGCCAGCAGTTTGTCCTGGGACAGGCCAACCTACGAGCAGTACTTC. Translated, it gives CASSLSWDRPTYEQYF.

The rearrangement joins TRBV28 to TRBJ2-7, with 9 bases matching TRBD1. CDR3 size: 13 residues. Germline V gene sequence: CDR1 MDHEN, CDR2 SYDVKM. V lost 5 bases, J lost 4 bases, and 3 bases stayed unmatched. The CDR3 loop is CASSGDRAYEQYF. CDR3 coding DNA: TGTGCCAGCAGTGGGGACAGGGCGTACGAGCAGTACTTC.

This clonotype was counted only a few times. The chain links TRBV29-1 to TRBJ2-1; D unclear. The germline V gene has CDR1 SQVTM and CDR2 ANQGSEA. This CDR3 comprises 13 residues. V was cut by 7 bases and J by 8 bases, with 18 bases left in between. Written as DNA, the CDR3 is TGCAGCGGGCACGGAGAAGATTCCGATGAGCAGTTCTTC. As protein: CSGHGEDSDEQFF.

This clonotype has a handful of counts. The V call is TRBV7-2, the J call TRBJ1-2, with 7 bases fitting TRBD1. CDR3 size: 14 residues. Trimming removed 4 bases from V and 4 bases from J; junction bases left unmatched: 6. The germline gives CDR1 SGHTA, CDR2 FQGNSA. CDR3 nucleotides: TGTGCCAGCAGCTCAGGGGGGGACAGCTATGGCTACACCTTC. This encodes CASSSGGDSYGYTF.

This CDR3 reads CASSGGGGEFF. The CDR3 DNA is TGTGCCAGCAGTGGGGGGGGAGGAGAGTTCTTC. V gene TRBV25-1 combines with J gene TRBJ2-1, with 7 nucleotides matching TRBD2. The CDR3 length is 11 residues. Trimming cost V 4 bases and J 14 bases; bases outside gene matches: 5. Germline V lookup: CDR1 MGHDK, CDR2 SYGVNS.

Comments on this clonotype: This sequence may be a read error, since a much larger clone differs from it by one base. The chain joins TRBV20-1 to TRBJ2-3; D is ambiguous. CDR1 and CDR2 from the germline V gene are DFQATT and SNEGSKA (reference sequence). The CDR3 contains 8 residues. The CDR3 sequence is CSVRQQYF. CDR3 DNA sequence: TGCAGTGTTAGACAGCAGTATTTT.